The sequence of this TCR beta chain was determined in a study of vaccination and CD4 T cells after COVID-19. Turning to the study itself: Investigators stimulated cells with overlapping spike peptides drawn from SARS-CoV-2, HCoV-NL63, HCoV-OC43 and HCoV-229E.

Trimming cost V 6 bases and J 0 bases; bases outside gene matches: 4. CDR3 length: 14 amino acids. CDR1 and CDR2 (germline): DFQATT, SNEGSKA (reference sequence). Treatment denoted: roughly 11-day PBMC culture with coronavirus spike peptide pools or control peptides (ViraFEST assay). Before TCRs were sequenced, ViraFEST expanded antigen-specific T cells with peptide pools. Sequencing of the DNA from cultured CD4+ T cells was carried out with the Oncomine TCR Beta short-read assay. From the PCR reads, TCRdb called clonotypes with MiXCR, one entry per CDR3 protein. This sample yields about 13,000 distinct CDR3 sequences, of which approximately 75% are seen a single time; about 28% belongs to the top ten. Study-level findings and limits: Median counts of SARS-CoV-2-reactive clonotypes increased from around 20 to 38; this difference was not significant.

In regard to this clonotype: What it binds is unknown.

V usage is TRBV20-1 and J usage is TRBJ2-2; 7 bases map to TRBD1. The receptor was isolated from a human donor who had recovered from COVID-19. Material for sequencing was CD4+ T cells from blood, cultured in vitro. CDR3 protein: CSARQGPNTGELFF. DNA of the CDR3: TGCAGTGCGCGACAGGGACCGAACACCGGGGAGCTGTTTTTT.